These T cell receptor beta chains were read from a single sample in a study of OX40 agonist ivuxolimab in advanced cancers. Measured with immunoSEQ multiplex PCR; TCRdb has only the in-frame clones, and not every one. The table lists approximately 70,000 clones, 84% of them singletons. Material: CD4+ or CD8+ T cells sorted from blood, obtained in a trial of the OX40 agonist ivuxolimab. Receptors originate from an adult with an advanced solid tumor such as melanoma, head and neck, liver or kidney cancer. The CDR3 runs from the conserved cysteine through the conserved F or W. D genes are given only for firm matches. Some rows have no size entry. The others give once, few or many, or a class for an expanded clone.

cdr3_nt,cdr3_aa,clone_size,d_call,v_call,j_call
TGTGCCAGCAGCGGGGGCTACGAGCAGTACTTC,CASSGGYEQYF,-,-,TRBV28,TRBJ2-7
TGCGCCAGCACCTATTCCGGGACAGGGGTCGGAAACACCATATATTTT,CASTYSGTGVGNTIYF,-,TRBD1,TRBV5-1,TRBJ1-3
TGTGCCAGCAGTTTAGCCTCCCCGGGCGGGGGGGCCGGAGAGACCCAGTACTTC,CASSLASPGGGAGETQYF,-,TRBD2,TRBV28,TRBJ2-5
TGTGCCAGCAGCTCCCCTTCACGGGGCGGGAGTTCCTACAATGAGCAGTTCTTC,CASSSPSRGGSSYNEQFF,-,TRBD2,TRBV7-3,TRBJ2-1
TGCAGCGTTGAGGGGACAGTATTGAGTGGCTACACCTTC,CSVEGTVLSGYTF,-,TRBD1,TRBV29-1,TRBJ1-2
TGTGCCAGCAGTCTGATCGCGAGCCCTTATACGCAGTATTTT,CASSLIASPYTQYF,-,-,TRBV6-5,TRBJ2-3
TGTGCCAGCAGCTTCCAGGGGGGGAACACTGAAGCTTTCTTT,CASSFQGGNTEAFF,-,TRBD1,TRBV7-8,TRBJ1-1
TGCGCCAGCAGCCAAGATCCAGGGCCCTTTGATGGCTACACCTTC,CASSQDPGPFDGYTF,-,-,TRBV4-1,TRBJ1-2
TGTGCCAGCAGCTCTGGGTCCTACGAGCAGTACTTC,CASSSGSYEQYF,-,-,TRBV5-4,TRBJ2-7
TGTGCCAGCAGCCAAGAATTCTCCGGGGGAATGGGCTTTGGAAACACCATATATTTT,CASSQEFSGGMGFGNTIYF,few,-,TRBV14,TRBJ1-3
TGCGCCAGCAGCGTGATCGGCGGGTCCTACGAGCAGTACTTC,CASSVIGGSYEQYF,-,-,TRBV5-1,TRBJ2-7
TGTGCCAGCAGCTTGGGCAGGGGTCAGCCCCAGCATTTT,CASSLGRGQPQHF,-,-,TRBV7-2,TRBJ1-5
TGTGCCAGTAGTAATCCAGAAACTAATGAAAAACTGTTTTTT,CASSNPETNEKLFF,-,-,TRBV19,TRBJ1-4
TGTGCCAGCAGCTTAACCGGGTCCGGGAGCAATAGGCAGCCCCAGCATTTT,CASSLTGSGSNRQPQHF,-,-,TRBV11-3,TRBJ1-5
TGTGCCAGTAGCGGAGGGGTAGCGGGGGCCTCCGGGGCCCAGTACTTC,CASSGGVAGASGAQYF,-,TRBD2,TRBV19,TRBJ2-5
TGTGCCACCACCCTGGGACAGTTAACCACCTTTACGGAGACCCAGTACTTC,CATTLGQLTTFTETQYF,-,TRBD1,TRBV10-3,TRBJ2-5
TGTGCCAGCAGACCCACAGGGGGCTATGGCGAGACCCAGTACTTC,CASRPTGGYGETQYF,once,TRBD1,TRBV6-6,TRBJ2-5
TGTGCCAGCAGCTTAGCCGGGACAGGGAGCACAGATACGCAGTATTTT,CASSLAGTGSTDTQYF,-,TRBD1,TRBV7-2,TRBJ2-3
TGTGCCAGCAGCTCGGGGGCGCCGGGGTACAATGAGCAGTTCTTC,CASSSGAPGYNEQFF,-,-,TRBV7-6,TRBJ2-1
TGCGCCAGCAGCTCTTCCGGGACAGGGGTAACTGAAGCTTTCTTT,CASSSSGTGVTEAFF,-,TRBD1,TRBV5-1,TRBJ1-1
TGTGCCAGCAGCTTAACCCGGAACACAGATACGCAGTATTTT,CASSLTRNTDTQYF,-,-,TRBV7-3,TRBJ2-3
TGTGCCAGCAGTTTAAACGAGGGTTACGAGCAGTACTTC,CASSLNEGYEQYF,-,-,TRBV27,TRBJ2-7
TGTGCCAGCAGCCTAGAGAGAAGAGCTGGCTACACCTTC,CASSLERRAGYTF,-,-,TRBV7-2,TRBJ1-2
TGTGCCAGCAGCTCAGTAGGGGGATACAATGAGCAGTTCTTC,CASSSVGGYNEQFF,-,-,TRBV7-3,TRBJ2-1
TGTGCCACCCAAAAAAGCTCCTACGAGCAGTACTTC,CATQKSSYEQYF,-,-,TRBV6-5,TRBJ2-7
TGTGCCAGCAGCTTAGAACACGCCCCCTATGGCTACACCTTC,CASSLEHAPYGYTF,-,-,TRBV11-3,TRBJ1-2
TGTGCCAGCGGTACAACGGACTATTCACCCCTCCACTTT,CASGTTDYSPLHF,-,-,TRBV28,TRBJ1-6
TGTGCCAGCAGCTTACTAGGGACAGGGGCCTCCTACGAGCAGTACTTC,CASSLLGTGASYEQYF,-,TRBD1,TRBV7-2,TRBJ2-7
TGTGCCAGCAAGGGACTAGGGGGGGAGCGGGCCTACAATGAGCAGTTCTTC,CASKGLGGERAYNEQFF,-,TRBD2,TRBV19,TRBJ2-1
TGTGCCTGGAGTGTACTTGCGGGCGGGGAGCTGTTTTTT,CAWSVLAGGELFF,once,-,TRBV30,TRBJ2-2
TGTGCCAGCAACAGGGGCGAGCAGTACTTC,CASNRGEQYF,-,TRBD1,TRBV2,TRBJ2-7
TGTGCCAGCAGCTTAGTGCAGGGGCTCGGCCACTTT,CASSLVQGLGHF,-,-,TRBV7-9,TRBJ1-1
TGTGCCAGCAGCCAAGAAGGTCTAGCGGTGATGCGCACAGATACGCAGTATTTT,CASSQEGLAVMRTDTQYF,few,TRBD2,TRBV14,TRBJ2-3
TGTGCCAGCAGCGAAAGACAGGACATGAACACTGAAGCTTTCTTT,CASSERQDMNTEAFF,-,-,TRBV9,TRBJ1-1
TGTGCCAGCAGAGAACAGGGGTTGCAAGAGACCCAGTACTTC,CASREQGLQETQYF,-,TRBD1,TRBV6-6,TRBJ2-5
TGTGCCAGCAGCGTACAGCCGAGCTCTGGAAACACCATATATTTT,CASSVQPSSGNTIYF,-,-,TRBV9,TRBJ1-3